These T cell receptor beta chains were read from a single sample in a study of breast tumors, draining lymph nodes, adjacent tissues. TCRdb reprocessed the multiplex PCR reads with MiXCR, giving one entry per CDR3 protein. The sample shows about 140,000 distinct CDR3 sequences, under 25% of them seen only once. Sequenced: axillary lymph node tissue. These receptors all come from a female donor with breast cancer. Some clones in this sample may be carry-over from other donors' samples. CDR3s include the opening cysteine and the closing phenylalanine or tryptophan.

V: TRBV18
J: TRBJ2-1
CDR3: CASSPLSREVYVEQFF

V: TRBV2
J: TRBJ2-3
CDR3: CASSRDRGDTQYF

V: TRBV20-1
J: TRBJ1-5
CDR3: CSAREDRTRLAQHF

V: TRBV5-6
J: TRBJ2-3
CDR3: CASSEGTSGTGDTQYF

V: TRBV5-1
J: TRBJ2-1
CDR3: CASSLGAGGRNEQFF

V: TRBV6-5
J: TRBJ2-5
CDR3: CASRRDRRNQETQYF

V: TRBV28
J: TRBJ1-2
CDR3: CASSLRGRLRYTF

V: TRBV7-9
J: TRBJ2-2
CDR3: CASSPRDPRGGLNTGELFF

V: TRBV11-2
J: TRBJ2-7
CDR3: CASSLGTLRTSGSPYEQYF

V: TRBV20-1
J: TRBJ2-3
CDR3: CSAGPGQGAGDTQYF

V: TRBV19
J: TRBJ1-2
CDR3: CASSNPGQGEGYTF

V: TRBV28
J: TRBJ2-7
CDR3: CASSLRGSKAYEQYF

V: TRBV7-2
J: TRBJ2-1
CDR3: CASSRPGSSYNEQFF

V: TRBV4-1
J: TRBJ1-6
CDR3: CASSQVGQENSPLHF

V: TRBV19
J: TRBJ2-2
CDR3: CASSISTASGELFF

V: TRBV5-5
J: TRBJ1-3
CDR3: CASSLRQLTSGNTIYF

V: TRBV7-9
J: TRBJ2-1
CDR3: CASSLDGLAGVQFF

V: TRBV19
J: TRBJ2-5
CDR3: CASSILAGEETQYF

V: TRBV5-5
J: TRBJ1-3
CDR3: CASSQNFGNTIYF

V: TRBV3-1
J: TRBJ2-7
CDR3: CASSQTTGHLGEQYF

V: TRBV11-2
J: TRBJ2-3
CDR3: CASSFRLAGVGTDTQYF

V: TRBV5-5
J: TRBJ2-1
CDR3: CASSLGGSGFGSYNEQFF

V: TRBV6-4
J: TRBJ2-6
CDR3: CASSLESSGANVLTF

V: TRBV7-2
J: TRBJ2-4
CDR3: CASSLSLGGGNIQYF

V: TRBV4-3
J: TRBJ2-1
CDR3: CASSQAVNLGYNEQFF

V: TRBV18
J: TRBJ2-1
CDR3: CASSPPGGQDEQFF

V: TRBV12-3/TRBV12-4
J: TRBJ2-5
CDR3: CASSPHLTGGYETQYF

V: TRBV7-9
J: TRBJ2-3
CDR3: CASSRDRGSRTDTQYF

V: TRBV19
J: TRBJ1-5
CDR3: CASSPQGNYQPQHF

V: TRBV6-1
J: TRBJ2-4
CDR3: CASSTSTSGRRLAKNIQYF

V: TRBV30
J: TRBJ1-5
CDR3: CAWSVGGDQPQHF

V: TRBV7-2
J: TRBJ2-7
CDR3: CASSPTGLAGRYEQYF

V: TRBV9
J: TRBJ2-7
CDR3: CASSPSAGWGGYEQYF

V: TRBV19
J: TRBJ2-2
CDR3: CASSSRDRGFGLGELFF

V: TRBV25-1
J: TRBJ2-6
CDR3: CASSVGGANVLTF

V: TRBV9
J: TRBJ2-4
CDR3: CASSPGEAKNIQYF

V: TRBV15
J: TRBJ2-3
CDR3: CATSRWGGTDTQYF

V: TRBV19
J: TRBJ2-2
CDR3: CASSRGTPNTGELFF

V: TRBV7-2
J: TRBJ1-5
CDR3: CASSQQGSAYPQHF

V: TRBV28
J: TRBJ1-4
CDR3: CASTGDFNEKLFF

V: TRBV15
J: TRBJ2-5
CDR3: CATSRSYGSQETQYF

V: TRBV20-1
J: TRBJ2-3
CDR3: CSARLERNTQYF

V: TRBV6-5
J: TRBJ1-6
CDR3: CASSLYNSPLHF

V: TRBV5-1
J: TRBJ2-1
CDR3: CASAQGIFSYNEQFF

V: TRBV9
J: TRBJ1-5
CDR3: CASTDLGKTGGAGDQPQHF

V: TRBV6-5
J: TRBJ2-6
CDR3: CASSSGQGAGGANVLTF

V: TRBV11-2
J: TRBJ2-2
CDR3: CASSSYASGKNTGELFF

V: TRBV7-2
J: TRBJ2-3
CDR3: CASSLSGFGTDTQYF

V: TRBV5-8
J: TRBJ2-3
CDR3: CASSWASRGTDTQYF

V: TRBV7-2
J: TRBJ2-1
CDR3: CASSLAFSGPYNEQFF

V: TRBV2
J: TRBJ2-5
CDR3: CASGRGRGVQTQYF

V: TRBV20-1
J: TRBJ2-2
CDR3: CSAILSGRSTGELFF

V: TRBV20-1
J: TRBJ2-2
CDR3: CSARLAGGTNTGELFF

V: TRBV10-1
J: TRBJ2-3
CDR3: CASSHRQGNTDTQYF

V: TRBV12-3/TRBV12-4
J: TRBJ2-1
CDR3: CASSTWWDEQFF